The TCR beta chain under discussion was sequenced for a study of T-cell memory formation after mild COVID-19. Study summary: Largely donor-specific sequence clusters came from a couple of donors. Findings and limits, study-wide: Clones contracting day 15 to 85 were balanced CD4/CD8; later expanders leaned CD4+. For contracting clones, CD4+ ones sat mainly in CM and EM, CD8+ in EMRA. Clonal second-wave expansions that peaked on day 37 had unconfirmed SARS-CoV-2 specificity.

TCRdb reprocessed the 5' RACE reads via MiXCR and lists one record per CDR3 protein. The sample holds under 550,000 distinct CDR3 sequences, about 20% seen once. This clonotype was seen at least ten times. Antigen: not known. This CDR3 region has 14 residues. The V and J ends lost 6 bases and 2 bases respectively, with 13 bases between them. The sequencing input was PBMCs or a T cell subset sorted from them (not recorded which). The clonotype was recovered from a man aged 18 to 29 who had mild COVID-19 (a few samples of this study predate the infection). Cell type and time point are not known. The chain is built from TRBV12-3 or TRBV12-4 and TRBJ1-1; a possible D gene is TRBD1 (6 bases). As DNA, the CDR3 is TGTGCCAGCAGCGCCGGGACAAGAAACACTGAAGCTTTCTTT. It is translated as CASSAGTRNTEAFF.